Each of the 3 T cell receptor beta chains below was sequenced from the same sample in a study of memory CD4+ T cells and cytomegalovirus serostatus. Single viable CD3+CD4+CD8-CD45RO+ cells were sorted as the memory CD4+ T cells. The protocol was immunoSEQ multiplex PCR, while the TCRdb copy is restricted to in-frame clones and leaves out a portion. The sample has 70,000 to 95,000 clones; 75% to 90% are singletons. Sequencing was done on a sample of memory CD4+ T cells from blood. The receptors originated from an adult in good health and CMV-seronegative.

V gene TRBV11-2 combines with J gene TRBJ2-7; the match to TRBD2 covers 10 bases. The CDR3 is 14 amino acids. The germline V gene encodes CDR1 SGHAT and CDR2 FQNNGV. V shed 6 bases and J 2 bases; nucleotides not matched to a gene: 4. CDR3 sequence reads: CASRSAGGPYEQYF. The CDR3 nucleotides are TGTGCCAGCAGGTCAGCGGGGGGGCCCTACGAGCAGTACTTC.

The chain has TRBV7-2 and TRBJ2-4; 9 bases map to TRBD1. This CDR3 has 12 residues. CDR1 is SGHTA and CDR2 is FQGNSA in the germline V gene. With V trimmed by 5 bases and J by 9 bases, 2 bases remained unmatched. The CDR3 sequence: CASSRDRAIQYF. CDR3 in DNA: TGTGCCAGCAGCCGGGACAGGGCCATTCAGTACTTC.

The chain employs TRBV5-1 and TRBJ1-1; D not certain. Between the trimmed V and J ends, which lost 4 bases and 5 bases, there was a span of 12 bases. The CDR3 contains 13 residues. CDR1 and CDR2 (germline): SGHRS, YFSETQ. CDR3 DNA sequence: TGCGCCAGCAGCCCGGGTGTTAGGACTGAAGCTTTCTTT. Protein sequence: CASSPGVRTEAFF.